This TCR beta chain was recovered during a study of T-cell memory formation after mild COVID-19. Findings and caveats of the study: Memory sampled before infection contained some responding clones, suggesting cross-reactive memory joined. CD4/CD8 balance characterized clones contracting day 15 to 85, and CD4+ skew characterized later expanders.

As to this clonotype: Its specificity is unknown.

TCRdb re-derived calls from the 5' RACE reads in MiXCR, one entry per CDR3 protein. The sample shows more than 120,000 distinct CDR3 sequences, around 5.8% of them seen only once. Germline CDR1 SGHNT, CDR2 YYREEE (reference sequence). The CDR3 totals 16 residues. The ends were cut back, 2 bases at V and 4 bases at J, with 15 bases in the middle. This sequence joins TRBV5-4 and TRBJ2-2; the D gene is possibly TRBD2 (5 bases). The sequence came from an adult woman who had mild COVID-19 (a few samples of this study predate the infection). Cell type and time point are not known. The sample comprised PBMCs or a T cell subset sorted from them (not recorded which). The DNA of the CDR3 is TGTGCCAGCAGCTTACGGGCCTTAAGCGGCACCGGGGAGCTGTTTTTT. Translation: CASSLRALSGTGELFF.